This is a list of T cell receptor beta chains from one sample in a study of T cell changes during pregnancy in multiple sclerosis. Some clones are missing from TCRdb's copy, which holds only in-frame ones; the method was immunoSEQ multiplex PCR. Among over 100,000 clones listed, about 94% were seen once. This specimen consisted of peripheral blood, obtained in the third trimester of pregnancy. Receptors were obtained from a female donor with multiple sclerosis, enrolled in a pregnancy study. CDR3s include the opening cysteine and the closing phenylalanine or tryptophan. Fields, in order: J gene, D gene, clone size, CDR3 length, V gene, CDR3 protein, CDR3 DNA. A D gene is named only where the DNA matches it firmly. Clone size appears in some rows only: once, few, many, or a class for an expanded clone.

>TRBJ1-4|NA|NA|15|TRBV19
CASSPSRRGREKLFF
TGTGCCAGTAGCCCCTCCCGACGGGGGAGGGAAAAACTGTTTTTT
>TRBJ2-1|TRBD2|NA|14|TRBV6-1
CASILAGGRNEQFF
TGTGCCAGCATTCTAGCGGGAGGGCGGAATGAGCAGTTCTTC
>TRBJ2-2|NA|NA|14|TRBV5-1
CASSLGLDTGELFF
TGCGCCAGCAGCTTGGGACTTGACACCGGGGAGCTGTTTTTT
>TRBJ1-1|NA|NA|15|TRBV7-6
CASSLAGGSGTEAFF
TGTGCCAGCAGCTTAGCTGGGGGCTCCGGCACTGAAGCTTTCTTT
>TRBJ2-7|NA|NA|16|TRBV7-6
CASSRFRGPTIYEQYF
TGTGCCAGCAGCCGCTTCAGGGGCCCCACTATCTACGAGCAGTACTTC
>TRBJ2-5|NA|NA|15|TRBV5-1
CASSLVSQAVETQYF
TGCGCCAGCAGCTTGGTCTCACAGGCGGTAGAGACCCAGTACTTC
>TRBJ2-7|NA|NA|11|TRBV20-1
CSAPRTGGEYF
TGCAGTGCTCCTCGGACCGGCGGGGAGTACTTC
>TRBJ1-2|TRBD1|NA|16|TRBV28
CASSEEGGQGAVGYTF
TGTGCCAGCAGCGAAGAAGGGGGACAGGGGGCAGTTGGCTACACCTTC
>TRBJ1-3|NA|NA|14|TRBV6-5
CASSIGSSGNTIYF
TGTGCCAGCAGTATAGGGAGCTCTGGAAACACCATATATTTT
>TRBJ1-2|TRBD1|NA|14|TRBV28
CASGGQGGRYGYTF
TGTGCCAGCGGAGGACAGGGGGGACGCTATGGCTACACCTTC
>TRBJ2-1|NA|NA|15|TRBV30
CAWSEDLAPYNEQFF
TGTGCCTGGAGCGAAGATCTAGCGCCGTACAATGAGCAGTTCTTC
>TRBJ2-1|TRBD2|NA|15|TRBV5-1
CASRPTSGGRNEQFF
TGCGCCAGCAGGCCAACTAGCGGGGGGCGGAATGAGCAGTTCTTC
>TRBJ1-3|NA|NA|14|TRBV18
CASSRTSSGNTIYF
TGTGCCAGCTCTCGGACATCTTCCGGAAACACCATATATTTT
>TRBJ2-7|NA|NA|12|TRBV18
CAGADSSYEQYF
TGTGCCGGCGCGGACAGTTCCTACGAGCAGTACTTC
>TRBJ2-1|TRBD2|NA|15|TRBV7-2
CASRPLAGGYNEQFF
TGTGCCAGCAGACCACTAGCGGGGGGTTACAATGAGCAGTTCTTC
>TRBJ1-2|NA|NA|13|TRBV29-1
CSVVGLANYGYTF
TGCAGCGTTGTGGGCCTGGCTAACTATGGCTACACCTTC
>TRBJ2-1|TRBD2|NA|15|TRBV5-6
CASSWGTRGINEQFF
TGTGCCAGCAGCTGGGGGACTAGGGGTATCAATGAGCAGTTCTTC
>TRBJ2-5|TRBD1|NA|16|TRBV5-6
CASSAAGTGRAETQYF
TGTGCCAGCAGCGCCGCCGGGACAGGGAGAGCGGAGACCCAGTACTTC
>TRBJ1-5|NA|NA|14|TRBV7-3
CASSSDQGLVPQHF
TGTGCCAGCAGCTCTGACCAGGGACTTGTGCCCCAGCATTTT
>TRBJ2-5|NA|NA|12|TRBV5-1
CASPDEAGTQYF
TGCGCCAGCCCCGACGAGGCGGGGACCCAGTACTTC
>TRBJ2-7|TRBD1|NA|16|TRBV5-4
CASSLGDRGRSYEQYF
TGTGCCAGCAGCTTGGGCGACAGGGGTCGGTCCTACGAGCAGTACTTC
>TRBJ1-1|NA|once|13|TRBV6-5
CASRGGLNTEAFF
TGTGCCAGCAGGGGGGGTCTGAACACTGAAGCTTTCTTT